What follows are 20 T cell receptor beta chains derived from one specimen sequenced in a study of response to subunit inactivated influenza vaccine. TCRdb reprocessed the RT-PCR reads via MiXCR and lists one record per CDR3 protein. There are 450,000 to 600,000 distinct CDR3 sequences in the sample; more than 15% occur only once, and approximately 3% lies in the top ten. This specimen was CD4+ T cells sorted from PBMCs, taken around 25 months after vaccination. The receptor source for this set is a man aged 45 to 75 who received an inactivated influenza vaccine.

The chain carries TRBV5-1 and TRBJ2-2; D is unclear. Between the trimmed V and J ends, which lost 0 bases and 0 bases, there was a span of 9 bases. The CDR3 has 16 residues. In germline, CDR1 is SGHRS, CDR2 YFSETQ. In nucleotides, the CDR3 is TGCGCCAGCAGCTTGGCCGCGCAACCGAACACCGGGGAGCTGTTTTTT. Encoded protein: CASSLAAQPNTGELFF.

CDR3 sequence: CASGRQGWGNQPQHF. DNA for the CDR3: TGTGCCAGCGGCCGACAGGGTTGGGGCAATCAGCCCCAGCATTTT. This chain joins TRBV28 and TRBJ1-5; 7 nucleotides align to TRBD1. This CDR3 is built from 15 residues. Germline CDR1 and CDR2: MDHEN and SYDVKM. V lost 8 bases to trimming and J lost 2 bases; unmatched junction nucleotides: 9.

This clonotype showed up just a few times. The chain carries TRBV20-1 and TRBJ2-3; the D is unclear. CDR3 length equals 13 residues. Between the trimmed V and J ends, which lost 3 bases and 1 base, there was a span of 8 bases. CDR1 DFQATT and CDR2 SNEGSKA come from the germline V gene (reference sequence). CDR3 in DNA: TGCAGTGCTAGGTTCTCCGGCACAGATACGCAGTATTTT. The encoded protein is CSARFSGTDTQYF.

This clonotype was seen more than once but under ten times. The gene calls are TRBV6-2 or TRBV6-3 and TRBJ2-7, with 11 bases lining up with TRBD2. The J segment lost 9 bases and the V segment lost 3 bases, leaving 7 bases of the junction unmatched. The germline V gene encodes CDR1 MNHEY and CDR2 SVGEGT. The CDR3 has 14 residues. The CDR3 reads CASSYETSGTRQYF. DNA of the CDR3: TGTGCCAGCAGTTATGAGACTAGCGGGACCAGGCAGTACTTC.

On this clonotype itself: A much bigger clone sits one base away, suggesting this may be a read error. The chain employs TRBV11-2 and TRBJ1-1, with D uncertain. The length of the CDR3 is 12 residues. In germline, CDR1 is SGHAT, CDR2 FQNNGV. CDR3 amino acids: CAGSLTEHEAFF. CDR3 bases: TGTGCCGGCAGCTTAACGGAACATGAAGCTTTCTTT.

The sample holds a few counts of this clonotype. V and J are TRBV4-3 and TRBJ2-7; no definite D call. Germline V gene data show CDR1 as LGHNA and CDR2 as YSLEER. This CDR3 has 15 residues. V lost 1 base to trimming and J lost 5 bases, with 15 bases between them. The CDR3 coding sequence is TGCGCCAGCAGCCAAGTGAAGGGCACCTCGCACGAGCAGTACTTC. This translates into CASSQVKGTSHEQYF.

This clonotype showed up just a few times. The chain has TRBV23-1 and TRBJ2-2, with 7 bases fitting TRBD1. Being an ORF, TRBV23-1 has a function that is uncertain. The CDR3 covers 14 residues. J was trimmed by 3 bases and V by 7 bases; bases with no gene match: 5. Here the CDR3 reads CASMRQGDTGELFF. The CDR3 nucleotides read TGCGCCAGCATGCGACAGGGAGACACCGGGGAGCTGTTTTTT.

This rearrangement joins TRBV11-1 to TRBJ2-3, with D tentatively TRBD1 or TRBD2 (5 bases each). Germline V gives CDR1 SGHAT, CDR2 FQDESV (reference sequence). With 3 bases removed from V and 0 bases from J, the gap between germline ends came to 19 bases. This CDR3 is built from 18 residues. The CDR3 is CASSFPPLGVPSTDTQYF. In DNA form, the CDR3 reads TGTGCCAGCAGCTTTCCCCCTTTGGGGGTACCTAGCACAGATACGCAGTATTTT.

The chain links TRBV28 to TRBJ1-4; 7 positions agree with TRBD1. With V trimmed by 5 bases and J by 3 bases, 9 bases remained unmatched. The CDR3 loop spans 16 amino acids. The germline V gene encodes CDR1 MDHEN and CDR2 SYDVKM. This chain's CDR3 is CASSGGRGAPNEKLFF. CDR3 DNA sequence: TGTGCCAGCAGTGGGGGCAGGGGGGCACCTAATGAAAAACTGTTTTTT.

This clonotype was seen ten or more times. The chain recombines TRBV10-3 with TRBJ2-6; 14 bases line up with TRBD2. In germline, CDR1 is ENHRY, CDR2 SYGVKD. The CDR3 spans 17 residues. V lost 5 bases and J lost 3; bases outside the gene matches: 3. Here the CDR3 DNA reads TGTGCCATCAGTAAGGGACTAGCGGGAGTTGGGGCCAACGTCCTGACTTTC. Residues: CAISKGLAGVGANVLTF.

V is TRBV30 and J is TRBJ2-7; perhaps TRBD1 as D (6 bases). V was cut by 0 bases and J by 3 bases, with 6 bases left in between. Germline loops: CDR1 GTSNPN, CDR2 SVGIG (reference sequence). CDR3 size: 12 residues. CDR3 loop: CAWSVQGYEQYF. In DNA, the CDR3 is TGTGCCTGGAGTGTACAGGGCTACGAGCAGTACTTC. Complete variable domain (other parts from reference TRBV30 and TRBJ2-7): SQTIHQWPATLVQPVGSPLSLECTVEGTSNPNLYWYRQAAGRGLQLLFYSVGIGQISSEVPQNLSASRPQDRQFILSSKKLLLSDSGFYLCAWSVQGYEQYFGPGTRLTVT.

This clonotype was seen only a few times. The chain uses TRBV12-3 or TRBV12-4 and TRBJ2-2; the D gene is possibly TRBD1 (6 bases). V was clipped by 9 bases and J by 5 bases, with 16 bases between them. The CDR3 length is 14 residues. The CDR3 is CASRTGLLTGELFF. The CDR3, as DNA: TGTGCCAGTCGCACAGGGTTGCTGACCGGGGAGCTGTTTTTT.

There are many counts of this clonotype. The gene calls are TRBV5-1 and TRBJ2-6; D is perhaps TRBD1 (6 bases). Trimming shortened V by 6 bases and J by 0 bases, and 13 bases separated the two germline ends. Germline V gene lookup returns CDR1 SGHRS and CDR2 YFSETQ. This CDR3 comprises 16 residues. CDR3 protein: CASMFQGSSGANVLTF. CDR3 sequence (DNA): TGCGCCAGCATGTTCCAGGGGAGCTCTGGGGCCAACGTCCTGACTTTC. Filled out from reference TRBV5-1 and TRBJ2-6, the complete variable domain reads KAGVTQTPRYLIKTRGQQVTLSCSPISGHRSVSWYQQTPGQGLQFLFEYFSETQRNKGNFPGRFSGRQFSNSRSEMNVSTLELGDSALYLCASMFQGSSGANVLTFGAGSRLTVL.

The chain carries TRBV7-7 and TRBJ2-5; D gene ambiguous. Germline CDR1 and CDR2: SSHAT and FNYEAQ (reference sequence). This CDR3 has 14 residues. The V end lost 1 base, the J end lost 4 bases, and 10 bases lay between the germline ends. The DNA of the CDR3 is TGTGCCAGCAGCTTAGGGACCTTAGGAGAGACCCAGTACTTC. It encodes CASSLGTLGETQYF.

The chain carries TRBV20-1 and TRBJ2-5; D is ambiguous. V was shortened by 2 bases and J by 3 bases, with 10 bases between the two germline ends. Germline lookup yields CDR1 DFQATT and CDR2 SNEGSKA (reference sequence). CDR3 size: 13 residues. The CDR3 nucleotides read TGCAGTGCTAGAAGATCTGGGGAAGAGACCCAGTACTTC. It yields the protein CSARRSGEETQYF.

By proportion, this clonotype is medium-sized. The rearrangement joins TRBV12-3 or TRBV12-4 to TRBJ2-7; TRBD1 matches at 12 bases. The CDR3 has 14 residues. Germline trimming cut 6 bases from V and 4 bases from J; bases unmatched to any gene: 4. CDR3 nucleotides: TGTGCCAGCAGGGGACAGGGGGCGGGGTACGAGCAGTACTTC. This sequence encodes CASRGQGAGYEQYF.

Notes on this clonotype: With a much larger clone just one base away, this may be a read error. This CDR3 is CASSFVGLPYEQYF. CDR3 bases: TGCGCCAGCAGCTTCGTAGGTCTCCCCTACGAGCAGTACTTC. The chain has TRBV5-1 and TRBJ2-7; D gene uncertain. This CDR3 is 14 amino acids long. V was pared by 2 bases and J by 2 bases, with 11 bases between. Germline lookup yields CDR1 SGHRS and CDR2 YFSETQ.

V usage is TRBV20-1 and J usage is TRBJ1-4; no clear D gene. CDR3 length: 15 amino acids. Looked up from germline, CDR1 is DFQATT and CDR2 is SNEGSKA (reference sequence). V lost 4 bases to trimming and J lost 5 bases, with 17 bases between them. This chain's CDR3 is CSATLGRVRNEKLFF. The DNA for the CDR3 is TGCAGTGCTACCCTGGGCCGAGTCCGGAATGAAAAACTGTTTTTT.

V gene TRBV24-1 combines with J gene TRBJ2-3; 13 nucleotides match TRBD2. Germline trimming cut 6 bases from V and 4 bases from J; bases unmatched to any gene: 9. Germline CDR1 and CDR2: KGHDR and SFDVKD. This CDR3 has 17 amino acids. The CDR3 bases are TGTGCCACCAGTCAGCTCGGACTAGCGGGAGTTGCAGATACGCAGTATTTT. Its translation: CATSQLGLAGVADTQYF.

Many counts were recorded for this clonotype. V and J are TRBV18 and TRBJ2-1, with 13 bases lining up with TRBD2. This CDR3 is 15 amino acids long. The junction had 8 bases not matched to a gene; V was cut back by 6 bases and J by 9 bases. Germline CDR1 reads KGHSH; CDR2 reads LQKENI. CDR3 nucleotides: TGTGCCAGCTCTCCCGGGACTAGCGGGACTGGTGAGCAGTTCTTC. It specifies CASSPGTSGTGEQFF. Variable domain in full (rest from reference TRBV18 and TRBJ2-1): NAGVMQNPRHLVRRRGQEARLRCSPMKGHSHVYWYRQLPEEGLKFMVYLQKENIIDESGMPKERFSAEFPKEGPSILRIQQVVRGDSAAYFCASSPGTSGTGEQFFGPGTRLTVL.